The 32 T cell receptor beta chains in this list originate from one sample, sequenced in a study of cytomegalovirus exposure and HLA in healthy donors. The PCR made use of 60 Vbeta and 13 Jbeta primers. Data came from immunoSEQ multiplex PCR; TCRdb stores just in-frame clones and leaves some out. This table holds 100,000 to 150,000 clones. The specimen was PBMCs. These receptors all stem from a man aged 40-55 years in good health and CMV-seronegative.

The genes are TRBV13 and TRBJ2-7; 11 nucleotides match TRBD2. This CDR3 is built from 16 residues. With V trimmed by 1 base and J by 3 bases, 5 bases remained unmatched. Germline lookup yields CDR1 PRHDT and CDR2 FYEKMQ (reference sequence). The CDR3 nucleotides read TGTGCCAGCAGCTTAGTAGCGGGAGGGTTCAACTACGAGCAGTACTTC. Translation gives CASSLVAGGFNYEQYF.

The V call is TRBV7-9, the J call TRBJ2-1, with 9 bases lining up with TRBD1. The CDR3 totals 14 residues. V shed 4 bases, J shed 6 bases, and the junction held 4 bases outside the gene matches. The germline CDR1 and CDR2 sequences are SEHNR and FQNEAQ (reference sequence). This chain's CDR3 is CASSSTGGSNEQFF. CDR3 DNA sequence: TGTGCCAGCAGCTCGACAGGGGGGAGCAATGAGCAGTTCTTC.

In nucleotides, the CDR3 is TGTGCCAGCAGTGAATACAGGGTCTCGTACACTGAAGCTTTCTTT. Its protein is CASSEYRVSYTEAFF. This chain joins TRBV25-1 and TRBJ1-1; D is possibly TRBD1 (5 bases). Trimming removed 0 bases at V and 3 bases at J, with 11 bases between. Germline V CDR1 and CDR2: MGHDK, SYGVNS. The CDR3 has 15 amino acids.

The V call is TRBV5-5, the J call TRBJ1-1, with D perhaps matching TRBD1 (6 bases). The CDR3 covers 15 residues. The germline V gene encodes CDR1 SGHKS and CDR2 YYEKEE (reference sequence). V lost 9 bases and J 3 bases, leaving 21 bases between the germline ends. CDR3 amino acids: CATSSNRVSDTEAFF. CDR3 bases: TGTGCCACCTCGTCCAACAGGGTGTCGGACACTGAAGCTTTCTTT.

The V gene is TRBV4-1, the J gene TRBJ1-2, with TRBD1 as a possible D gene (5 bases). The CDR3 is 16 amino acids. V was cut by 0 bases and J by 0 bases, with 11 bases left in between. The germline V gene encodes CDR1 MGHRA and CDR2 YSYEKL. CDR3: CASSQEGGTPNYGYTF. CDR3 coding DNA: TGCGCCAGCAGCCAAGAGGGGGGAACTCCTAACTATGGCTACACCTTC.

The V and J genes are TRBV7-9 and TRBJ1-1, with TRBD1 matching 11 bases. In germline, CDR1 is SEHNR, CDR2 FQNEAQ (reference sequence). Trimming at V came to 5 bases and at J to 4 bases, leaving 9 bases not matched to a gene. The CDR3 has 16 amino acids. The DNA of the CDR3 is TGTGCCAGCAGCAGGACAGGGGGCGCGGGGGGCACTGAAGCTTTCTTT. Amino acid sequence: CASSRTGGAGGTEAFF.

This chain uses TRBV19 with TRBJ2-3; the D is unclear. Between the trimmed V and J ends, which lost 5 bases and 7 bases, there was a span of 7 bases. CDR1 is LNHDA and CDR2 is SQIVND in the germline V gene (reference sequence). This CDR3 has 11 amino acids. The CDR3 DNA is TGTGCCAGTAGTTCTGTTTATACGCAGTATTTT. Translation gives CASSSVYTQYF.

The CDR3 sequence: CAWSATGDSNQPQHF. The CDR3, as DNA: TGTGCCTGGAGTGCAACAGGGGATAGCAATCAGCCCCAGCATTTT. This chain joins TRBV30 and TRBJ1-5; 7 bases fit TRBD1. The CDR3 is made up of 15 amino acids. Germline V CDR1 and CDR2: GTSNPN, SVGIG (reference sequence). J gave up 0 bases and V 1 base, and 3 bases lay outside the gene matches.

As DNA, the CDR3 is TGTGCCAGCAGTGGGGGGGGACCCTACGAGCAGTACTTC. Translated, it gives CASSGGGPYEQYF. The chain links TRBV27 to TRBJ2-7; 7 nucleotides match TRBD2. Germline V gene sequence: CDR1 MNHEY, CDR2 SMNVEV (reference sequence). Trimming removed 5 bases from V and 2 bases from J; junction bases left unmatched: 3. The CDR3 loop spans 13 amino acids.

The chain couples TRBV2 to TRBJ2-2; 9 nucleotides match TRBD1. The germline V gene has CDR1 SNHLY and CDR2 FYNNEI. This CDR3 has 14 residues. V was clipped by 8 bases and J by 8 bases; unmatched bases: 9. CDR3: CASLIGQGRGELFF. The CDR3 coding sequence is TGTGCCAGCCTCATCGGACAGGGGCGAGGGGAGCTGTTTTTT. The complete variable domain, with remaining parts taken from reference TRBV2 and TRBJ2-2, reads EPEVTQTPSHQVTQMGQEVILRCVPISNHLYFYWYRQILGQKVEFLVSFYNNEISEKSEIFDDQFSVERPDGSNFTLKIRSTKLEDSAMYFCASLIGQGRGELFFGEGSRLTVL.

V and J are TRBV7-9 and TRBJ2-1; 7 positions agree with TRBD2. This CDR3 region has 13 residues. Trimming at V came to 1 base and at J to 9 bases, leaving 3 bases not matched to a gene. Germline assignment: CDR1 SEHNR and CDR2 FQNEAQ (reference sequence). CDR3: CASSLGGLPEQFF. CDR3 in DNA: TGTGCCAGCAGCTTAGGGGGACTACCTGAGCAGTTCTTC.

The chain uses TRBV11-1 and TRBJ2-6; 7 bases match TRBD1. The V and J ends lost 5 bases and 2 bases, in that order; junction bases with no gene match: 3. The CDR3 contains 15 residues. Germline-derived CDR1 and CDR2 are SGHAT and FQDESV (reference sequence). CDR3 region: CASSRQGPGANVLTF. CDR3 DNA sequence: TGTGCCAGCAGCCGACAGGGTCCTGGGGCCAACGTCCTGACTTTC.

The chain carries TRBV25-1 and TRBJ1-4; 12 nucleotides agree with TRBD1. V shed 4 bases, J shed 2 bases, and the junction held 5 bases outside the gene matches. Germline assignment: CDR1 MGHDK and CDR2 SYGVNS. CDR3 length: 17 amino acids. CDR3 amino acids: CASSAGTGGKTNEKLFF. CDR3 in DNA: TGTGCCAGCAGTGCGGGGACAGGGGGCAAGACTAATGAAAAACTGTTTTTT.

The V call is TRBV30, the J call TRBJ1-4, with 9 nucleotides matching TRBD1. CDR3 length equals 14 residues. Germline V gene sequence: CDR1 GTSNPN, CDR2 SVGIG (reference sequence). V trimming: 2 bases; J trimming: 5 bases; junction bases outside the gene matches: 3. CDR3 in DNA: TGTGCCTGGAGTACCGGGACAGGGAATGAAAAACTGTTTTTT. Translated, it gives CAWSTGTGNEKLFF.

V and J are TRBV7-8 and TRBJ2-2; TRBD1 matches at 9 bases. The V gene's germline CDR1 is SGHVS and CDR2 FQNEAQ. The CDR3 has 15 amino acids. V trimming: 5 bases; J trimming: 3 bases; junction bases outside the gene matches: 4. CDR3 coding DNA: TGTGCCAGCAGCCTGGGACAGGGCGACACCGGGGAGCTGTTTTTT. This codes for CASSLGQGDTGELFF. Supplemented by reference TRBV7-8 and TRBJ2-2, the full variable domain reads GAGVSQSPRYKVAKRGQDVALRCDPISGHVSLFWYQQALGQGPEFLTYFQNEAQLDKSGLPSDRFFAERPEGSVSTLKIQRTQQEDSAVYLCASSLGQGDTGELFFGEGSRLTVL.

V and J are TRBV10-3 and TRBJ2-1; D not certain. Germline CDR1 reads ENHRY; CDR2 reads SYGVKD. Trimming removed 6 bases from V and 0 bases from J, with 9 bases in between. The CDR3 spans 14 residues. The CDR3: CAISVSSSYNEQFF. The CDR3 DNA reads TGTGCCATCAGCGTATCTAGCTCCTACAATGAGCAGTTCTTC.

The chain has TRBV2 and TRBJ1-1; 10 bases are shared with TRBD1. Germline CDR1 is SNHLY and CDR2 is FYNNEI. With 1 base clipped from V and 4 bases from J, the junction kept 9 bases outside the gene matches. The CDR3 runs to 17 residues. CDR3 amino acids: CASSEGGTGVGFTEAFF. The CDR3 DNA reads TGTGCCAGCAGTGAAGGGGGGACAGGGGTGGGTTTCACTGAAGCTTTCTTT.

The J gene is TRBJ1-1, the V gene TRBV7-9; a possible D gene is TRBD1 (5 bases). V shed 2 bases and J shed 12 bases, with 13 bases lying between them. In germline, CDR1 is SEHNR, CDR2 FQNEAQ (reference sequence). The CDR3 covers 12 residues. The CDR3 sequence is CASSLLGGPPFF. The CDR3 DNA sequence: TGTGCCAGCAGCTTATTGGGGGGACCACCTTTCTTT.

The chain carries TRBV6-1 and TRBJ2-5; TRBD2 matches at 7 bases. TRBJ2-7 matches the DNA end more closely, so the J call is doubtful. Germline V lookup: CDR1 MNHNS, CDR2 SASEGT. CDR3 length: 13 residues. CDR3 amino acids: CASHGLVSYEQYF. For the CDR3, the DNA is TGTGCCAGCCATGGACTAGTTTCCTACGAGCAGTACTTC.

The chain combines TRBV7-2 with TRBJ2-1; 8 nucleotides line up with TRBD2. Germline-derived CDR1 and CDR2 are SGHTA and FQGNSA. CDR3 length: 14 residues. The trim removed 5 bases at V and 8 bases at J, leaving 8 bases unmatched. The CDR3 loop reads CASSQGREGYEQFF. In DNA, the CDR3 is TGTGCCAGCAGCCAGGGCCGGGAGGGCTATGAGCAGTTCTTC.

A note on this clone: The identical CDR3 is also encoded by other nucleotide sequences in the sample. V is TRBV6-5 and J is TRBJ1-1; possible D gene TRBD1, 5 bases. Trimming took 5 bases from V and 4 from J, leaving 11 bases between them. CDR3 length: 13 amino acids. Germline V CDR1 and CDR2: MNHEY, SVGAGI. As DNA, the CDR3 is TGTGCCAGCAGTCTGCCCGGGGGCACTGAAGCTTTCTTT. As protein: CASSLPGGTEAFF.

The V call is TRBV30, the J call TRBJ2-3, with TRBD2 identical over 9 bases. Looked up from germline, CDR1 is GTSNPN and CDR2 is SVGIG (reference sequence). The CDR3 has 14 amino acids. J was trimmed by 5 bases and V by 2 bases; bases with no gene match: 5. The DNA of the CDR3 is TGTGCCTGGAGTCCCGCTAGCGGGGTAGATACGCAGTATTTT. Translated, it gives CAWSPASGVDTQYF.

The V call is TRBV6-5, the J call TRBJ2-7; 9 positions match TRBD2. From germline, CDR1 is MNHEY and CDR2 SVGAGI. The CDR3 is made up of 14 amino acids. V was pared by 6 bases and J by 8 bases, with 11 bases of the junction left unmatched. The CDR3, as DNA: TGTGCCAGCAGGACGACTAGCGGTCCATATCAGCAGTACTTC. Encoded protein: CASRTTSGPYQQYF.

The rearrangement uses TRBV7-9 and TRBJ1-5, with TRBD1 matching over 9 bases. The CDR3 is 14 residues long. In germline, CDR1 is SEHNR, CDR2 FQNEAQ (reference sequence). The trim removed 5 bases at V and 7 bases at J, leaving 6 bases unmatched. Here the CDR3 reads CASSRTGDGQPQHF. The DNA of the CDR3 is TGTGCCAGCAGCCGGACAGGGGACGGGCAGCCCCAGCATTTT.

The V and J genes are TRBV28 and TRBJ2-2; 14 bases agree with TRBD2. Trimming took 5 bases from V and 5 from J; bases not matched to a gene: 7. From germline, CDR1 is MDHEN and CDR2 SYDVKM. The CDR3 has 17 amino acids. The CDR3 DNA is TGTGCCAGCAGTCCCCCGGGACTAGCGGGAGCGACCGGGGAGCTGTTTTTT. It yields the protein CASSPPGLAGATGELFF.

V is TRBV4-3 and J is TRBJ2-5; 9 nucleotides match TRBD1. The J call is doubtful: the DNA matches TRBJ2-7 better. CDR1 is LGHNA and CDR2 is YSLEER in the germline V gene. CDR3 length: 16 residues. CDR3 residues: CASSQGIGQGIYEQYF. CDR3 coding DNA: TGCGCCAGCAGCCAAGGAATAGGACAGGGGATCTACGAGCAGTACTTC.

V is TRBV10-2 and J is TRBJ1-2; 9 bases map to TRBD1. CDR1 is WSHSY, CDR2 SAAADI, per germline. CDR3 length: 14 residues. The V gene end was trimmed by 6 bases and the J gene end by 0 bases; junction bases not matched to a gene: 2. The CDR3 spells CASRGTGTNYGYTF. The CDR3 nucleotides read TGCGCCAGCAGGGGGACAGGGACTAACTATGGCTACACCTTC.

CDR3 sequence reads: CASSLDGTYEQYF. The CDR3 DNA reads TGCGCCAGCAGCTTGGACGGGACCTACGAGCAGTACTTC. The rearrangement links TRBV5-1 to TRBJ2-7, with a possible D match to TRBD2 (5 bases). Germline V gene data show CDR1 as SGHRS and CDR2 as YFSETQ. The CDR3 covers 13 residues. Trimming shortened V by 0 bases and J by 2 bases, and 6 bases separated the two germline ends.

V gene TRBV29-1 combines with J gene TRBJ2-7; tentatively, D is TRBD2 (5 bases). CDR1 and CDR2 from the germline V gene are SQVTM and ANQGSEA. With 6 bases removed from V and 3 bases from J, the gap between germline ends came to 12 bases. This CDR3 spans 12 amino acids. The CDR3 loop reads CSVEGRNYEQYF. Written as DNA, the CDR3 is TGCAGCGTCGAGGGCAGAAACTACGAGCAGTACTTC.

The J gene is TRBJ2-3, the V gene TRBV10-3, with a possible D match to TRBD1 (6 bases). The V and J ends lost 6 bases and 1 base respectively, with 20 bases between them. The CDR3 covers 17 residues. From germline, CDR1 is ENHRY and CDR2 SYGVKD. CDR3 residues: CAIRAGVDSGGTDTQYF. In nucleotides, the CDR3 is TGTGCCATCAGGGCAGGGGTGGACAGTGGGGGCACAGATACGCAGTATTTT.

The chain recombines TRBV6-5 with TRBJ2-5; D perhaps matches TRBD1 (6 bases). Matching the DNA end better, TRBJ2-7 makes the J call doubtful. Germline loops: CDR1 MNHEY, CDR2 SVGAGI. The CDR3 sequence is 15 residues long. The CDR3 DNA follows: TGTGCCAGCAGTTACTCAGGGACAACTACCTACGAGCAGTACTTC. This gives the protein CASSYSGTTTYEQYF.

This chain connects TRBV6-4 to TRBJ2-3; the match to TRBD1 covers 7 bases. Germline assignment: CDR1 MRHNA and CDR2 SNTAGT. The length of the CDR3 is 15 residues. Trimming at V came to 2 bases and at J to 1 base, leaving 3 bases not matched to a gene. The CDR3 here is CASSDRGHRTDTQYF. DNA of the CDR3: TGTGCCAGCAGTGACAGGGGGCATCGCACAGATACGCAGTATTTT.